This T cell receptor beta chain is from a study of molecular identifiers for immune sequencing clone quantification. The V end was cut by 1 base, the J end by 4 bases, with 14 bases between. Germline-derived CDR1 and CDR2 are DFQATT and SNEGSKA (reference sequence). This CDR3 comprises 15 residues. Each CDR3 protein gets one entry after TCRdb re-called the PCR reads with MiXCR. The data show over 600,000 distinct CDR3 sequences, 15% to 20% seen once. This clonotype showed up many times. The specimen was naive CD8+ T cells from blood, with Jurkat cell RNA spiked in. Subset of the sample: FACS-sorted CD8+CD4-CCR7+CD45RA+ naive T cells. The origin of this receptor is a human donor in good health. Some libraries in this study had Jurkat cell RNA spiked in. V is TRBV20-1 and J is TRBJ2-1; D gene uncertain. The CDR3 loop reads CSARAPGRSYNEQFF. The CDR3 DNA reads TGCAGTGCTAGAGCCCCGGGCCGATCATACAATGAGCAGTTCTTC.